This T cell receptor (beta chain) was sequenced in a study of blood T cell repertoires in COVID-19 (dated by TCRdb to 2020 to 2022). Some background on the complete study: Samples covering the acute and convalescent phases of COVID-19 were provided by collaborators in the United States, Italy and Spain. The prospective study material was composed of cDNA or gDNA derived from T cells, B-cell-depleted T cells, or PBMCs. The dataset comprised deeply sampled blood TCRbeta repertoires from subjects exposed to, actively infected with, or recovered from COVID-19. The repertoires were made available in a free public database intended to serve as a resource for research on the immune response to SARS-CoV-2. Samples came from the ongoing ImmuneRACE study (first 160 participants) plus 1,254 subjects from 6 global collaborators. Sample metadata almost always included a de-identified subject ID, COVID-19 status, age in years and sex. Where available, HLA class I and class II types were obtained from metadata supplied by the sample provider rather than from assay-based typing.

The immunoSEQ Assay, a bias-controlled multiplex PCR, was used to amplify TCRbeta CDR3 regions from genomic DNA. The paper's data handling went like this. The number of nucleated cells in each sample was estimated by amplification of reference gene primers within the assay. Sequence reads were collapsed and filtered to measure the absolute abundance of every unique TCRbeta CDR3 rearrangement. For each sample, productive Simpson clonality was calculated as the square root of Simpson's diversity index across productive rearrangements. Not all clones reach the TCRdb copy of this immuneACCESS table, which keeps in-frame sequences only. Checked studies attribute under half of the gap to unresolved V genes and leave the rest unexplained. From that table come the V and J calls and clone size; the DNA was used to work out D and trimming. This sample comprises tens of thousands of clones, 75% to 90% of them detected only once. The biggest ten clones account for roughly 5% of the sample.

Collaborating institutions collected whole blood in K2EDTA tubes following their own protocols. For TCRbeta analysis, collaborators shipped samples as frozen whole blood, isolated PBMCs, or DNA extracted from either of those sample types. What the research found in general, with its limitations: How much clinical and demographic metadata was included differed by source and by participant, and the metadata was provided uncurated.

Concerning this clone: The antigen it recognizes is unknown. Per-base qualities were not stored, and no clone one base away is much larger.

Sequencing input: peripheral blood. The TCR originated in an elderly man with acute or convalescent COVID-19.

Here the CDR3 is given as CASSQLRQTEAFF. The nucleotide sequence reads TGCGCCAGCAGCCAACTACGACAGACTGAAGCTTTCTTT. Recombination linked TRBV4-1 to TRBJ1-1; the D gene is possibly TRBD1, with 5 bases matching. The CDR3 runs 13 amino acids, cysteine and phenylalanine included. Of all the DNA, just the CDR3 is kept, 39 bases in frame from base 1. For CDR1 and CDR2, the germline V gene lists MGHRA and YSYEKL. The V end loses 2 bases and the J end loses 5 bases, and a stretch of 9 bases separates them.